This T cell receptor (beta chain) is drawn from a study of post-analysis software for immune sequencing data. Study-level findings and limits: Samples sharing a preparation batch grouped tightly together when assessed by F measure. The study found TRBV5-6, TRBV5-1 and TRBV20-1 among about five TRBV segments more frequent in patients than controls.

Per germline, CDR1 SQVTM and CDR2 ANQGSEA. The CDR3 extends over 14 amino acids. V was cut by 3 bases and J by 3 bases, with 12 bases left in between. This clonotype appeared a few times. Its target is not known. Unique molecular identifiers tagged the TCR beta cDNA libraries. TCRdb called the PCR reads again in MiXCR, with one record for every CDR3 protein. The data show hundreds of thousands of distinct CDR3 sequences, around 53% seen once. Sequences were obtained from blood. The rearrangement links TRBV29-1 to TRBJ2-1, with D tentatively TRBD1 or TRBD2 (5 bases each). The sequence was collected from a girl between 5 and 17 years old with multiple sclerosis. The DNA for the CDR3 is TGCAGCGTTGAGGTGGGGGTTAACTACAATGAGCAGTTCTTC. Residues: CSVEVGVNYNEQFF.